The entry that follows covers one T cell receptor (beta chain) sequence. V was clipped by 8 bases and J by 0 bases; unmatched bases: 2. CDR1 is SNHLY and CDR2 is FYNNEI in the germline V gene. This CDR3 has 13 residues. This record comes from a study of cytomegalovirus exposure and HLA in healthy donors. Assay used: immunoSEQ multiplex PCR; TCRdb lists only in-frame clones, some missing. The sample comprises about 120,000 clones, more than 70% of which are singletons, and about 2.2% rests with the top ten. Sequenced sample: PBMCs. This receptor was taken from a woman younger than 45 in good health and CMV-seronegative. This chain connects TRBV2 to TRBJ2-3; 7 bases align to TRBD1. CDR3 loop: CASRDSSTDTQYF. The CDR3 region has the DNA TGTGCCAGCCGGGACAGTAGCACAGATACGCAGTATTTT.